The rows below give T cell receptor beta chains drawn from one sample of a study of post-analysis software for immune sequencing data. MiXCR, applied by TCRdb to the PCR reads, yields one record per CDR3 protein. Altogether approximately 350,000 distinct CDR3 sequences are present, around a third being singletons, with the ten largest covering 13%. Sequenced sample: blood. Receptor source: a girl aged 10-17 years with multiple sclerosis. The CDR3 runs from the conserved cysteine through the conserved F or W. D genes are given only for firm matches. Clone size is shown for a subset of rows, as once, few, many or a class of expanded clone.

v_call: TRBV28
j_call: TRBJ2-6
clone_size: few
d_call: .
cdr3_nt: TGTGCCAGCAGTTTATACAGAGCTGGGGCCAACGTCCTGACTTTC
cdr3_aa: CASSLYRAGANVLTF

v_call: TRBV28
j_call: TRBJ2-5
clone_size: .
d_call: TRBD1
cdr3_nt: TGTGCCAGCAGTTTAGGGGCAGGGGGCCCTCAAGAGACCCAGTACTTC
cdr3_aa: CASSLGAGGPQETQYF

v_call: TRBV12-3/TRBV12-4
j_call: TRBJ2-7
clone_size: few
d_call: .
cdr3_nt: TGTGCCAGCAGTTTACTACAGACATACGAGCAGTACTTC
cdr3_aa: CASSLLQTYEQYF

v_call: TRBV12-3/TRBV12-4
j_call: TRBJ2-7
clone_size: few
d_call: .
cdr3_nt: TGTGCCAGCAGCCCGGGTGGCAGGGGATTAACCTACGAGCAGTACTTC
cdr3_aa: CASSPGGRGLTYEQYF

v_call: TRBV20-1
j_call: TRBJ2-5
clone_size: .
d_call: TRBD1
cdr3_nt: TGCAGTGCTAGGGACAGGGACGGAACGCGGACCCAGTACTTC
cdr3_aa: CSARDRDGTRTQYF

v_call: TRBV7-2
j_call: TRBJ2-1
clone_size: few
d_call: .
cdr3_nt: TGTGCCAGCAGCTTAACAGGGATCTCCTACAATGAGCAGTTCTTC
cdr3_aa: CASSLTGISYNEQFF

v_call: TRBV14
j_call: TRBJ2-4
clone_size: .
d_call: .
cdr3_nt: TGTGTCAGCAGCCAAGAAACAACCAAAAACATTCAGTACTTC
cdr3_aa: CVSSQETTKNIQYF

v_call: TRBV5-1
j_call: TRBJ2-7
clone_size: .
d_call: TRBD1
cdr3_nt: TGCGCCAGCAGCTTGGCCTTGCAGGGGGTCTACGAGCAGTACTTC
cdr3_aa: CASSLALQGVYEQYF

v_call: TRBV5-5
j_call: TRBJ1-2
clone_size: .
d_call: TRBD1
cdr3_nt: TGTGCCAGCAGCTTGGAGACAGGGAACTCTAACTATGGCTACACCTTC
cdr3_aa: CASSLETGNSNYGYTF

v_call: TRBV20-1
j_call: TRBJ2-7
clone_size: .
d_call: .
cdr3_nt: TGCAGTGCTCCACCGGCCAAGGGCGTCCTCTACGAGCAGTACTTC
cdr3_aa: CSAPPAKGVLYEQYF

v_call: TRBV4-1
j_call: TRBJ2-6
clone_size: .
d_call: .
cdr3_nt: TGCGCCAGCAGCCAAGAGGAGACAGGAGGCTCTGGGGCCAACGTCCTGACTTTC
cdr3_aa: CASSQEETGGSGANVLTF

v_call: TRBV20-1
j_call: TRBJ1-5
clone_size: .
d_call: .
cdr3_nt: TGCAGTGCTAGTAGAGGGGGTAGTCAGCCCCAGCATTTT
cdr3_aa: CSASRGGSQPQHF

v_call: TRBV7-2
j_call: TRBJ2-3
clone_size: .
d_call: .
cdr3_nt: TGTGCCAGCAGCCCCCCTTGGGGGCGCACAGATACGCAGTATTTT
cdr3_aa: CASSPPWGRTDTQYF

v_call: TRBV28
j_call: TRBJ1-2
clone_size: .
d_call: .
cdr3_nt: TGTGCCAGCAGTTTATCTCAGCCTAACTATGGCTACACCTTC
cdr3_aa: CASSLSQPNYGYTF

v_call: TRBV10-3
j_call: TRBJ1-5
clone_size: .
d_call: TRBD1
cdr3_nt: TGTGCCATCAGTGAGTCGTACGAGACAGAGGATATAGGGGGCCGATATAGCAATCAGCCCCAGCATTTT
cdr3_aa: CAISESYETEDIGGRYSNQPQHF

v_call: TRBV5-1
j_call: TRBJ2-5
clone_size: .
d_call: TRBD2
cdr3_nt: TGCGCCAGCAGCTGGTCTAGCGGGGGGACAAACGAGCAATACTTC
cdr3_aa: CASSWSSGGTNEQYF

v_call: TRBV7-9
j_call: TRBJ2-5
clone_size: .
d_call: .
cdr3_nt: TGTGCCAGCGGGGGATTCCAAGAGACCCAGTACTTC
cdr3_aa: CASGGFQETQYF

v_call: TRBV5-4
j_call: TRBJ2-7
clone_size: .
d_call: .
cdr3_nt: TGTGCCAGCAGCTTGTGGGGTTCTGGGGACGGGGACGAGCAGTACTTC
cdr3_aa: CASSLWGSGDGDEQYF

v_call: TRBV7-9
j_call: TRBJ1-1
clone_size: .
d_call: .
cdr3_nt: TGTGCCAGCAGCTTATCTCAACCGTCTGAAGCTTTCTTT
cdr3_aa: CASSLSQPSEAFF

v_call: TRBV27
j_call: TRBJ2-7
clone_size: few
d_call: .
cdr3_nt: TGTGCCAGCAGGTCGACATTGTACGAGCAGTACTTC
cdr3_aa: CASRSTLYEQYF

v_call: TRBV7-9
j_call: TRBJ1-2
clone_size: few
d_call: .
cdr3_nt: TGTGCCAGCAGCTTCGGGGCAGCTTATAGCTATGGCTACACCTTC
cdr3_aa: CASSFGAAYSYGYTF

v_call: TRBV5-1
j_call: TRBJ2-7
clone_size: many
d_call: TRBD1
cdr3_nt: TGCGCCAGCAGCTGGGACAGCTCCTACGAGCAGTACTTC
cdr3_aa: CASSWDSSYEQYF

v_call: TRBV12-3/TRBV12-4
j_call: TRBJ1-5
clone_size: .
d_call: TRBD1
cdr3_nt: TGTGCCAGCAGTCCGACGACAGGGCGAGGGCAGCCCCAGCATTTT
cdr3_aa: CASSPTTGRGQPQHF

v_call: TRBV6-2/TRBV6-3
j_call: TRBJ2-1
clone_size: few
d_call: .
cdr3_nt: TGTGCCAGCAGTTACTTGGGCAACGGGAATGAGCAGTTCTTC
cdr3_aa: CASSYLGNGNEQFF

v_call: TRBV13
j_call: TRBJ1-4
clone_size: .
d_call: .
cdr3_nt: TGTGCCAGCAGCGAGGGAGAGGATGAAAAACTGTTTTTT
cdr3_aa: CASSEGEDEKLFF

v_call: TRBV5-1
j_call: TRBJ1-5
clone_size: .
d_call: .
cdr3_nt: TGCGCCAGCAGTCCCTCCGGGACGGCTAATCAGCCCCGGCATTTT
cdr3_aa: CASSPSGTANQPRHF

v_call: TRBV11-2
j_call: TRBJ2-3
clone_size: .
d_call: .
cdr3_nt: TGTGCCAGCAGCCCCACTGTGGGCACAGATACGCAGTATTTT
cdr3_aa: CASSPTVGTDTQYF

v_call: TRBV4-1
j_call: TRBJ2-2
clone_size: few
d_call: .
cdr3_nt: TGCGCCAGCAGCCAAGGGAGTTGGGGGTTCGGGGAGCTGTTTTTT
cdr3_aa: CASSQGSWGFGELFF

v_call: TRBV5-1
j_call: TRBJ2-7
clone_size: few
d_call: TRBD1
cdr3_nt: TGCGCCAGCAGCGACCGGGACAGGGGTTACGAGCAGTACTTC
cdr3_aa: CASSDRDRGYEQYF

v_call: TRBV5-1
j_call: TRBJ2-1
clone_size: .
d_call: TRBD2
cdr3_nt: TGCGCCAGCAGCTTGCCGGGACTAGCGGGGGGGAGCTCCTACAATGAGCAGTTCTTC
cdr3_aa: CASSLPGLAGGSSYNEQFF

v_call: TRBV20-1
j_call: TRBJ2-3
clone_size: .
d_call: .
cdr3_nt: TGCAGTGCGGTCCTTAGTATAAGCACAGATACGCAGTATTTT
cdr3_aa: CSAVLSISTDTQYF

v_call: TRBV28
j_call: TRBJ2-7
clone_size: .
d_call: TRBD1
cdr3_nt: TGTGCCAGCAGTGGGGTACAGGGGACCTACGAGCAGTACTTC
cdr3_aa: CASSGVQGTYEQYF

v_call: TRBV12-3/TRBV12-4
j_call: TRBJ1-4
clone_size: few
d_call: .
cdr3_nt: TGTGCCAGCAGTTATAGCAAGGGGGTGAGGGCTAATGAAAAACTGTTTTTT
cdr3_aa: CASSYSKGVRANEKLFF

v_call: TRBV11-2
j_call: TRBJ2-5
clone_size: few
d_call: .
cdr3_nt: TGTGCCAGCAGCCCCTTCAGGGGGGATCAACAAGAGACCCAGTACTTC
cdr3_aa: CASSPFRGDQQETQYF

v_call: TRBV7-3
j_call: TRBJ2-1
clone_size: .
d_call: .
cdr3_nt: TGTGCCAGCAGCTTACAGGGCCGGCAGGCAAACAATGAGCAGTTCTTC
cdr3_aa: CASSLQGRQANNEQFF

v_call: TRBV7-2
j_call: TRBJ2-3
clone_size: few
d_call: TRBD1
cdr3_nt: TGTGCCAGCAGCTACGGACAGGGGTCGAGGACAGATACGCAGTATTTT
cdr3_aa: CASSYGQGSRTDTQYF

v_call: TRBV6-6
j_call: TRBJ2-7
clone_size: few
d_call: TRBD1
cdr3_nt: TGTGCCAGCAGTAGACAGGGCACCCACGAGCAGTACTTC
cdr3_aa: CASSRQGTHEQYF

v_call: TRBV5-6
j_call: TRBJ2-7
clone_size: few
d_call: TRBD1
cdr3_nt: TGTGCCAGCAGATCCTCGGGACAGAGCTACGAGCAGTACTTC
cdr3_aa: CASRSSGQSYEQYF

v_call: TRBV28
j_call: TRBJ1-2
clone_size: .
d_call: .
cdr3_nt: TGTGCCAGCAGTGCCTCCCCAGGGTATGGCTACACCTTC
cdr3_aa: CASSASPGYGYTF

v_call: TRBV27
j_call: TRBJ2-7
clone_size: few
d_call: .
cdr3_nt: TGTGCCAGCGGAACAGGGTATACCTACGAGCAGTACTTC
cdr3_aa: CASGTGYTYEQYF

v_call: TRBV25-1
j_call: TRBJ1-2
clone_size: .
d_call: .
cdr3_nt: TGTGCCAGCAGTGAATATAACGGAGGGTATGGCTACACCTTC
cdr3_aa: CASSEYNGGYGYTF

v_call: TRBV6-2/TRBV6-3
j_call: TRBJ2-3
clone_size: .
d_call: .
cdr3_nt: TGTGCCAGCAGTTACGACCGGGACACTAGCACAGATACGCAGTATTTT
cdr3_aa: CASSYDRDTSTDTQYF

v_call: TRBV6-1
j_call: TRBJ2-2
clone_size: .
d_call: .
cdr3_nt: TGTGCCAGCCGCTTGGACAGTAACACCGGGGAGCTGTTTTTT
cdr3_aa: CASRLDSNTGELFF

v_call: TRBV20-1
j_call: TRBJ1-1
clone_size: few
d_call: TRBD1
cdr3_nt: TGCAGTGCAAGGACCGGGACAGGGTTTTACACTGAAGCTTTCTTT
cdr3_aa: CSARTGTGFYTEAFF

v_call: TRBV29-1
j_call: TRBJ1-1
clone_size: few
d_call: .
cdr3_nt: TGCAGCGCCAGAGCCGGGGACGGATTCCAAACGAGGCATGGGGTTCTGAACACTGAAGCTTTCTTT
cdr3_aa: CSARAGDGFQTRHGVLNTEAFF

v_call: TRBV12-3/TRBV12-4
j_call: TRBJ2-2
clone_size: .
d_call: TRBD1
cdr3_nt: TGTGCCAGCAGACAGACAGGGGGAGTTACCGGGGAGCGGTTTTTT
cdr3_aa: CASRQTGGVTGERFF

v_call: TRBV4-2
j_call: TRBJ2-5
clone_size: .
d_call: TRBD2
cdr3_nt: TGTGCCAGCAGCCAAGGGGCTAGCGGGGGATTAGGGACCCAGTACTTC
cdr3_aa: CASSQGASGGLGTQYF

v_call: TRBV29-1
j_call: TRBJ1-2
clone_size: many
d_call: TRBD1
cdr3_nt: TGCAGCGTTGTAGTAGCAGGGGGAAGCGGCTACACCTTC
cdr3_aa: CSVVVAGGSGYTF

v_call: TRBV29-1
j_call: TRBJ2-1
clone_size: many
d_call: TRBD2
cdr3_nt: TGCAGCGAACGACTAGCGGATTACAATGAGCAGTTCTTC
cdr3_aa: CSERLADYNEQFF

v_call: TRBV20-1
j_call: TRBJ2-2
clone_size: few
d_call: TRBD2
cdr3_nt: TGCAGTGCTAGCGGACTAGCGGGCACCGGGGAGCTGTTTTTT
cdr3_aa: CSASGLAGTGELFF

v_call: TRBV12-3/TRBV12-4
j_call: TRBJ2-3
clone_size: .
d_call: TRBD2
cdr3_nt: TGTGCCAGCAGTTTAGGACTAGCGGTGAGAGTAGATACGCAGTATTTT
cdr3_aa: CASSLGLAVRVDTQYF

v_call: TRBV3-1
j_call: TRBJ2-3
clone_size: few
d_call: TRBD1
cdr3_nt: TGTGCCAGCAGCCAAGATCCCGGACAGGCTACAGATACGCAGTATTTT
cdr3_aa: CASSQDPGQATDTQYF

v_call: TRBV20-1
j_call: TRBJ1-2
clone_size: .
d_call: .
cdr3_nt: TGCAGTGCCCCTGGGCATAACTATGGCTACACCTTC
cdr3_aa: CSAPGHNYGYTF

v_call: TRBV7-2
j_call: TRBJ1-5
clone_size: .
d_call: .
cdr3_nt: TGTGCCAGCAGCTTAGGGGGAAGCATCAACCAGCCCCAGCATTTT
cdr3_aa: CASSLGGSINQPQHF

v_call: TRBV6-5
j_call: TRBJ2-5
clone_size: many
d_call: TRBD1
cdr3_nt: TGTGCCAGCAGTAGTTACAGGGGTGGGACCCAGTACTTC
cdr3_aa: CASSSYRGGTQYF

v_call: TRBV4-1
j_call: TRBJ2-3
clone_size: .
d_call: .
cdr3_nt: TGCGCCAGCAGCACTCTTCAGGGAGATACGCAGTATTTT
cdr3_aa: CASSTLQGDTQYF

v_call: TRBV15
j_call: TRBJ1-4
clone_size: .
d_call: .
cdr3_nt: TGTGCCACCAGCAGCCCGAGGGGGTACGATGAAAAACTGTTTTTT
cdr3_aa: CATSSPRGYDEKLFF